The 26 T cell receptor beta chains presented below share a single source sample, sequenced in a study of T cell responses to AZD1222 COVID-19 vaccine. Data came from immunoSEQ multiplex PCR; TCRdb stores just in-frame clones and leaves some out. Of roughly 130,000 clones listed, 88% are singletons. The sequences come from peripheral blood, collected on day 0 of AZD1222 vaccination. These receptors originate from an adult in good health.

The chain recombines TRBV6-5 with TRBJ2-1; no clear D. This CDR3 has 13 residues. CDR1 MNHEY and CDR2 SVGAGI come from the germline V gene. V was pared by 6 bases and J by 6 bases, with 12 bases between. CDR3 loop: CASRLGVSNEQFF. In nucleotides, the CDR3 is TGTGCCAGCAGACTTGGGGTTAGCAATGAGCAGTTCTTC.

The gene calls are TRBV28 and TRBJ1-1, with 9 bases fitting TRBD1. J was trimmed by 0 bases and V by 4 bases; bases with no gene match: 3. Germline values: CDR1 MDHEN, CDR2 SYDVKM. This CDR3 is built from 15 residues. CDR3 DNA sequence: TGTGCCAGCAGTTCAGGACAGGGGATGAACACTGAAGCTTTCTTT. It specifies CASSSGQGMNTEAFF.

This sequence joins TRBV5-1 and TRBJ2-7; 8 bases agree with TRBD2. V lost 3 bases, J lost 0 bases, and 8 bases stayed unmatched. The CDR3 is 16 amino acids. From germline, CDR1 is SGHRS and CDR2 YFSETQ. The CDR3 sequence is CASSSGGVQSSYEQYF. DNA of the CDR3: TGCGCCAGCAGCTCGGGGGGGGTCCAGAGCTCCTACGAGCAGTACTTC.

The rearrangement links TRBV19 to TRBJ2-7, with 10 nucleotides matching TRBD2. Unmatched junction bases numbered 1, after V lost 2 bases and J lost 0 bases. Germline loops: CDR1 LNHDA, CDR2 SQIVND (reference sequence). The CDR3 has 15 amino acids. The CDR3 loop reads CASSITSGVSYEQYF. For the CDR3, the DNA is TGTGCCAGTAGTATAACTAGCGGGGTCTCCTACGAGCAGTACTTC.

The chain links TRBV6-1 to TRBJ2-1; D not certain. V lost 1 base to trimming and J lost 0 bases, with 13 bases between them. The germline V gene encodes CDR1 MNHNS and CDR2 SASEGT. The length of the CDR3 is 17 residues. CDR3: CASSEVSLVVSYNEQFF. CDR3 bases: TGTGCCAGCAGTGAAGTCTCGCTGGTGGTCTCCTACAATGAGCAGTTCTTC.

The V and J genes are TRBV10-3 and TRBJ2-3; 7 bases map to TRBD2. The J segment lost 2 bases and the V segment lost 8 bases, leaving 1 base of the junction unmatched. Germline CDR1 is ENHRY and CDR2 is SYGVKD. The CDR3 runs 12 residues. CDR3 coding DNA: TGTGCCATCGCGGGGGACACAGATACGCAGTATTTT. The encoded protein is CAIAGDTDTQYF.

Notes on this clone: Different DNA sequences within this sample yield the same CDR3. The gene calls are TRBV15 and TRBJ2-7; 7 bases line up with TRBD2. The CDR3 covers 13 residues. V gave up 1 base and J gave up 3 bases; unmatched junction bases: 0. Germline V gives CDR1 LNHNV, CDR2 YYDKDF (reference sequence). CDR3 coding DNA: TGTGCCACCAGCAGAGGGACTAGCTACGAGCAGTACTTC. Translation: CATSRGTSYEQYF.

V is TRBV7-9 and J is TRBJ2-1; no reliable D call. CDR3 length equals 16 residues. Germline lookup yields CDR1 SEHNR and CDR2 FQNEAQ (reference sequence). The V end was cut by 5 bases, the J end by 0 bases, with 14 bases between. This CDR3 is CASSPRRNFSYNEQFF. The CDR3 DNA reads TGTGCCAGCAGCCCCCGACGGAATTTCTCCTACAATGAGCAGTTCTTC.

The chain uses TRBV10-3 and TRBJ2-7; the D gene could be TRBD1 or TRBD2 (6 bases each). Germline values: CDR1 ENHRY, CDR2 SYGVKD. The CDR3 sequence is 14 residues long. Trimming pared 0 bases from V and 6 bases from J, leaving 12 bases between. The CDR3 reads CAISESLRDTEQYF. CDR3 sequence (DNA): TGTGCCATCAGTGAGTCCTTGCGGGACACCGAGCAGTACTTC.

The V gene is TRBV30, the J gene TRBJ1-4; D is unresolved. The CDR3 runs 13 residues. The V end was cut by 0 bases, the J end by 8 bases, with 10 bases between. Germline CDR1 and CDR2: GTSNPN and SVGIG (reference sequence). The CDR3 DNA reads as TGTGCCTGGAGTGTGAGGAATGGGGAAAAACTGTTTTTT. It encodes CAWSVRNGEKLFF.

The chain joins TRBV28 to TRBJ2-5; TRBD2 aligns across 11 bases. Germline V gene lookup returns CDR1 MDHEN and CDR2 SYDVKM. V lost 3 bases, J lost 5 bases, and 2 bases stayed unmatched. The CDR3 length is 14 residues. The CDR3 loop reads CASSFSSGGETQYF. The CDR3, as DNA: TGTGCCAGCAGTTTCTCTAGCGGGGGGGAGACCCAGTACTTC. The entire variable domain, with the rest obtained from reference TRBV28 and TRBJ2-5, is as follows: DVKVTQSSRYLVKRTGEKVFLECVQDMDHENMFWYRQDPGLGLRLIYFSYDVKMKEKGDIPEGYSVSREKKERFSLILESASTNQTSMYLCASSFSSGGETQYFGPGTRLLVL.

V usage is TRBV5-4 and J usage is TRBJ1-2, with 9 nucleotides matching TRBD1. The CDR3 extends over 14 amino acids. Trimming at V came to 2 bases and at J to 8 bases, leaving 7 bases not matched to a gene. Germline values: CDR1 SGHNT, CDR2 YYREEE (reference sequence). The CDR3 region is CASSLGQGQGGYTF. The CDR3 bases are TGTGCCAGCAGCTTAGGACAGGGGCAGGGGGGCTACACCTTC.

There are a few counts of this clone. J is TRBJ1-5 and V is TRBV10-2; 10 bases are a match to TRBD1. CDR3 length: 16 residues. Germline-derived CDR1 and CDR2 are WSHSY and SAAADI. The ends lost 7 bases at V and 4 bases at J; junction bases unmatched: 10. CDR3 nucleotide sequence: TGCGCCAGCACAGATTCCGGACAGGGGGTAAATCAGCCCCAGCATTTT. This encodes CASTDSGQGVNQPQHF.

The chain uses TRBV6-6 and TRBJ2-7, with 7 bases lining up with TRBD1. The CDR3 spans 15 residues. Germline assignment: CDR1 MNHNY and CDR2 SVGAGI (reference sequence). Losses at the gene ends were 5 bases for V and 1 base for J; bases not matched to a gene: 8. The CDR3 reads CASSPPRQGSYEQYF. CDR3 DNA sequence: TGTGCCAGCAGTCCTCCCCGACAGGGTTCCTACGAGCAGTACTTC.

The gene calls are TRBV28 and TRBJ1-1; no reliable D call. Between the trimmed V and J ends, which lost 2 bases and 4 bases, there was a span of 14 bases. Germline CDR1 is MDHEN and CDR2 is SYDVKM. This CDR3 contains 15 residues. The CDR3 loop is CASSLDIGVSTEAFF. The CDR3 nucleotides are TGTGCCAGCAGTTTAGATATCGGGGTAAGCACTGAAGCTTTCTTT.

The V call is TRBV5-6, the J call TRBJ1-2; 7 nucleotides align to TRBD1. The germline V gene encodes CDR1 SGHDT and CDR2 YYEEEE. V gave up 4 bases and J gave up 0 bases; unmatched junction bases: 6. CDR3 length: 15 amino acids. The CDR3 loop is CASSDDRVTNYGYTF. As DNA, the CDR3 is TGTGCCAGCAGCGATGACAGGGTTACTAACTATGGCTACACCTTC.

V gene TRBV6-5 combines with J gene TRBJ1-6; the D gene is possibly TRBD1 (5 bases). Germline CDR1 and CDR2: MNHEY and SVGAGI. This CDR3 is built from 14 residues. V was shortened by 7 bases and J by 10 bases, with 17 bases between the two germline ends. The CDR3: CASTEQEDGSPLHF. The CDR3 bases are TGTGCCAGCACCGAACAGGAAGATGGCTCACCCCTCCACTTT.

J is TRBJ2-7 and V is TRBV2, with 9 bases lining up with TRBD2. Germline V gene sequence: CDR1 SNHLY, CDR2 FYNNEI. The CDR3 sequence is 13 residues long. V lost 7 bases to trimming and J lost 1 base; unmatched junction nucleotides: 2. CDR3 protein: CASTRGGSYEQYF. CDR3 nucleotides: TGTGCCAGCACGCGGGGGGGATCCTACGAGCAGTACTTC. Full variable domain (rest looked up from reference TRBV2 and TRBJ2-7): EPEVTQTPSHQVTQMGQEVILRCVPISNHLYFYWYRQILGQKVEFLVSFYNNEISEKSEIFDDQFSVERPDGSNFTLKIRSTKLEDSAMYFCASTRGGSYEQYFGPGTRLTVT.

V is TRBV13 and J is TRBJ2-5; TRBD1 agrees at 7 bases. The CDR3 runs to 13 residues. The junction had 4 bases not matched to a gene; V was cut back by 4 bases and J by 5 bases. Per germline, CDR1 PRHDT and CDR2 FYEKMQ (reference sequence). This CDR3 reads CASSSGQWETQYF. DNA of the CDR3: TGTGCCAGCAGCTCGGGACAGTGGGAGACCCAGTACTTC. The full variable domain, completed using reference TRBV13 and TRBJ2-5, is AAGVIQSPRHLIKEKRETATLKCYPIPRHDTVYWYQQGPGQDPQFLISFYEKMQSDKGSIPDRFSAQQFSDYHSELNMSSLELGDSALYFCASSSGQWETQYFGPGTRLLVL.

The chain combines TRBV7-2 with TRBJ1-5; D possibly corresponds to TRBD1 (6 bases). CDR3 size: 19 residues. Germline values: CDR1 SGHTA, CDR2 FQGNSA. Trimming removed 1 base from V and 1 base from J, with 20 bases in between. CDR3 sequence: CASSLDFSTGTLSNQPQHF. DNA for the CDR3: TGTGCCAGCAGCTTAGATTTCTCTACAGGGACCCTCAGCAATCAGCCCCAGCATTTT. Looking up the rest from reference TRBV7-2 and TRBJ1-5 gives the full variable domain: GAGVSQSPSNKVTEKGKDVELRCDPISGHTALYWYRQSLGQGLEFLIYFQGNSAPDKSGLPSDRFSAERTGGSVSTLTIQRTQQEDSAVYLCASSLDFSTGTLSNQPQHFGDGTRLSIL.

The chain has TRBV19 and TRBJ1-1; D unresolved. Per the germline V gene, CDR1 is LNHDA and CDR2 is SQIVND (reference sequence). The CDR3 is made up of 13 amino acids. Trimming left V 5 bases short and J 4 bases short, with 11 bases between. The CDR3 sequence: CASSPEASTEAFF. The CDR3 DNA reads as TGTGCCAGTAGTCCGGAGGCGAGCACTGAAGCTTTCTTT.

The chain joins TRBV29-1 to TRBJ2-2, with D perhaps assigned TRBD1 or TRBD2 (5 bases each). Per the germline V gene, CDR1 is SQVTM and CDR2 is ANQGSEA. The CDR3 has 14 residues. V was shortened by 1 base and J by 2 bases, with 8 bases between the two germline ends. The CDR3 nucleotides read TGCAGCGTTGAAGCGGGGCCTAACACCGGGGAGCTGTTTTTT. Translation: CSVEAGPNTGELFF.

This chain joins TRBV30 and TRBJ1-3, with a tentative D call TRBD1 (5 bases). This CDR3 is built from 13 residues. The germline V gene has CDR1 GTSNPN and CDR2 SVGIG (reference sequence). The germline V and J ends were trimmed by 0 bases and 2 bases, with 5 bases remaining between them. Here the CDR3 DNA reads TGTGCCTGGAGTGTGGGGGCTGGAAACACCATATATTTT. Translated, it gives CAWSVGAGNTIYF.

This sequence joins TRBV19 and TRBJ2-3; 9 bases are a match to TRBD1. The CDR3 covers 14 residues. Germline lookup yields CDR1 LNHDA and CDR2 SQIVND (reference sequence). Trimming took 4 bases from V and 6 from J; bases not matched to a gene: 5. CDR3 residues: CASSKQGAADTQYF. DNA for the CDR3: TGTGCCAGTAGTAAACAGGGGGCAGCTGATACGCAGTATTTT.

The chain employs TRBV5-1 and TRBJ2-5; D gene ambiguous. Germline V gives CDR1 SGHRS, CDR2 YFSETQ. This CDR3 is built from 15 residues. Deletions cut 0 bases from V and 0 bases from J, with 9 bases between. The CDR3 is CASSLVPTNQETQYF. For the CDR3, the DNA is TGCGCCAGCAGCTTGGTGCCAACGAACCAAGAGACCCAGTACTTC.

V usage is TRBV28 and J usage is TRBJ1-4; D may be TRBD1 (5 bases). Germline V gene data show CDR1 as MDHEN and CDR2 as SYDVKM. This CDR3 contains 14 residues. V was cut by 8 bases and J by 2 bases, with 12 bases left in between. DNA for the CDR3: TGTGCCAGCCTTGAGGCAGGGACTAATGAAAAACTGTTTTTT. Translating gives CASLEAGTNEKLFF. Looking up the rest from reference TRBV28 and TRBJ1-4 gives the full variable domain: DVKVTQSSRYLVKRTGEKVFLECVQDMDHENMFWYRQDPGLGLRLIYFSYDVKMKEKGDIPEGYSVSREKKERFSLILESASTNQTSMYLCASLEAGTNEKLFFGSGTQLSVL.